This T cell receptor beta chain was captured in a study of blood T cell repertoires in COVID-19. Overall study: T cells, B-cell-depleted T cells, or PBMCs supplied cDNA or gDNA.

After removal of 3 bases from V and 11 bases from J, the junction contained 12 bases not matched to a gene. The CDR3 covers 14 residues. In germline, CDR1 is MNHNS, CDR2 SASEGT. Repertoires were generated with immunoSEQ multiplex PCR, while TCRdb's copy carries only in-frame clones and drops some. The sample holds tens of thousands of clones, roughly nine tenths seen once. The sample comprised peripheral blood. This receptor was taken from a man aged 60 to 69 with active COVID-19. The genes are TRBV6-1 and TRBJ1-2; 7 bases match TRBD1. This chain's CDR3 is CASSDRGARGGYTF. CDR3 nucleotides: TGTGCCAGCAGTGACAGGGGGGCTCGGGGCGGATACACCTTC.